These 17 T cell receptor beta chains originate from one sample sequenced in a study of blood T cell repertoires in COVID-19. Sequencing used immunoSEQ multiplex PCR; TCRdb keeps in-frame clones, though not all of them. The table shows over 250,000 clones, with approximately 90% occurring only once. Sequencing was carried out using PBMCs or T cells enriched from blood (not recorded which). These receptors were collected from a woman aged 60-75 years in a cohort exposed to, infected with or recovered from COVID-19 (not recorded which).

V is TRBV3-1 (or the pseudogene TRBV3-2) and J is TRBJ1-4, with D possibly TRBD1 on 5 matching bases. V was trimmed by 0 bases and J by 6 bases, leaving 11 bases between them. The CDR3 length is 15 residues. The V gene's germline CDR1 is LGHDT and CDR2 YNNKEL (reference sequence). The CDR3 region is CASSQDIGGDEKLFF. The CDR3, as DNA: TGTGCCAGCAGCCAAGATATCGGGGGAGATGAAAAACTGTTTTTT.

The V call is TRBV4-1, the J call TRBJ2-5, with D possibly being TRBD2 (5 bases). Trimming cost V 3 bases and J 3 bases, with 17 bases left between them. CDR1 and CDR2 (germline): MGHRA, YSYEKL. The CDR3 consists of 16 residues. CDR3 bases: TGCGCCAGCAGCCATCGAGCTCTAGCCCTTAAAGAGACCCAGTACTTC. Translated, it gives CASSHRALALKETQYF.

CDR3 in DNA: TGTGCCAGCAGCCAGGGACTAGGTTACAATGAGCAGTTCTTC. Residues: CASSQGLGYNEQFF. The J gene is TRBJ2-1, the V gene TRBV7-9; 8 bases align to TRBD2. The V segment lost 5 bases and the J segment 4 bases; nucleotides outside the gene matches: 4. This CDR3 region has 14 residues. The germline V gene encodes CDR1 SEHNR and CDR2 FQNEAQ (reference sequence).

This rearrangement joins TRBV4-3 to TRBJ2-3, with 7 bases aligning to TRBD2. Per germline, CDR1 LGHNA and CDR2 YSLEER. The ends lost 1 base at V and 2 bases at J; junction bases unmatched: 9. This CDR3 comprises 17 residues. CDR3 sequence reads: CASSQGGGAGSTDTQYF. The CDR3 coding sequence is TGCGCCAGCAGCCAAGGGGGGGGAGCGGGATCCACAGATACGCAGTATTTT.

The gene calls are TRBV28 and TRBJ1-5, with D maybe TRBD1 (5 bases). Trimming pared 5 bases from V and 0 bases from J, leaving 11 bases between. Germline values: CDR1 MDHEN, CDR2 SYDVKM. The CDR3 runs 15 residues. The CDR3 here is CASSHRKHSNQPQHF. DNA for the CDR3: TGTGCCAGCAGTCACAGGAAGCATAGCAATCAGCCCCAGCATTTT.

The rearrangement joins TRBV4-2 to TRBJ1-6; 7 bases agree with TRBD1. V was pared by 1 base and J by 5 bases, with 5 bases of the junction left unmatched. This CDR3 spans 16 amino acids. CDR1 is LGHNA, CDR2 YNFKEQ, per germline. In DNA form, the CDR3 reads TGTGCCAGCAGCCAAGGCGCAGGGACAGATAATTCACCCCTCCACTTT. Protein: CASSQGAGTDNSPLHF.

This sequence joins TRBV5-1 and TRBJ2-7; D might be TRBD2 (5 bases). The CDR3 has 13 residues. Germline V gene sequence: CDR1 SGHRS, CDR2 YFSETQ. V was clipped by 2 bases and J by 4 bases, with 10 bases between them. The CDR3 here is CASSLNRGYEQYF. For the CDR3, the DNA is TGCGCCAGCAGCTTAAACCGGGGATACGAGCAGTACTTC.

The chain recombines TRBV2 with TRBJ1-2; 8 nucleotides line up with TRBD1. Germline CDR1 and CDR2: SNHLY and FYNNEI. The V segment lost 7 bases and the J segment 6 bases; nucleotides outside the gene matches: 10. This CDR3 is built from 14 residues. The CDR3: CASNFGQGSNGYTF. The CDR3 DNA is TGTGCCAGCAACTTCGGACAGGGATCTAATGGCTACACCTTC.

The V gene is TRBV5-4, the J gene TRBJ1-5; D may be TRBD1 (6 bases). The CDR3 runs to 14 residues. Germline V gene lookup returns CDR1 SGHNT and CDR2 YYREEE (reference sequence). The V and J ends lost 4 bases and 3 bases respectively, with 11 bases between them. CDR3 sequence: CASSKGGTNQPQHF. The CDR3 DNA reads as TGTGCCAGCAGCAAGGGGGGGACCAATCAGCCCCAGCATTTT.

The chain carries TRBV2 and TRBJ2-2; 9 bases align to TRBD1. There are 16 residues in the CDR3. J lost 0 bases, V lost 5 bases, and 4 bases had no gene match. CDR1 and CDR2 from the germline V gene are SNHLY and FYNNEI. For the CDR3, the DNA is TGTGCCAGCAGTCAACAGGGGGCCGCGAACACCGGGGAGCTGTTTTTT. Translating it yields CASSQQGAANTGELFF.

CDR3 sequence: CASSPTAGSYEQYF. CDR3 coding DNA: TGTGCCAGCAGCCCCACAGCAGGATCTTACGAGCAGTACTTC. V gene TRBV11-2 combines with J gene TRBJ2-7; D is ambiguous. Germline lookup yields CDR1 SGHAT and CDR2 FQNNGV. The V end lost 5 bases, the J end lost 4 bases, and 15 bases lay between the germline ends. There are 14 residues in the CDR3.

The rearrangement links TRBV3-1 (or the pseudogene TRBV3-2) to TRBJ2-3; 11 nucleotides line up with TRBD2. This CDR3 contains 16 residues. Unmatched junction bases numbered 9, after V lost 7 bases and J lost 3 bases. Per the germline V gene, CDR1 is LGHDT and CDR2 is YNNKEL (reference sequence). The CDR3 loop reads CASNLAGGSGTDTQYF. The CDR3 DNA is TGTGCCAGCAACCTAGCGGGAGGTAGCGGTACAGATACGCAGTATTTT.

The chain combines TRBV7-2 with TRBJ1-4; tentatively, D is TRBD1 (5 bases). V was clipped by 1 base and J by 11 bases, with 20 bases between them. The CDR3 is made up of 16 amino acids. The germline V gene has CDR1 SGHTA and CDR2 FQGNSA. CDR3 DNA: TGTGCCAGCAGCTTAGGGGACTCCCTTGGCGGGGTTAAACTGTTTTTT. It encodes CASSLGDSLGGVKLFF.

The rearrangement joins TRBV19 to TRBJ1-6; D gene ambiguous. The V end was cut by 3 bases, the J end by 6 bases, with 12 bases between. Germline CDR1 is LNHDA and CDR2 is SQIVND (reference sequence). The CDR3 contains 15 residues. This chain's CDR3 is CASSMEEGGNSPLHF. CDR3 coding DNA: TGTGCCAGTAGTATGGAGGAGGGAGGTAATTCACCCCTCCACTTT.

In regard to this clone: The junction differs from germline at one of its ends, possibly a read error. The chain couples TRBV2 to TRBJ2-7; TRBD2 might be the D (5 bases). CDR1 and CDR2 (germline): SNHLY, FYNNEI. The CDR3 consists of 11 residues. The CDR3 spells CASSGGLQAHF. Here the CDR3 DNA reads TGTGCCAGCAGTGGTGGACTCCAGGCCCACTTC.

This clone was observed once. The chain combines TRBV3-1 (or the pseudogene TRBV3-2) with TRBJ2-7; the match to TRBD2 covers 13 bases. CDR3 size: 18 residues. Germline V gene sequence: CDR1 LGHDT, CDR2 YNNKEL (reference sequence). The V and J ends lost 5 bases and 0 bases, in that order; junction bases with no gene match: 10. For the CDR3, the DNA is TGTGCCAGCAGCTCCCGGACTAGCGGGAGAGGGAGCTCCTACGAGCAGTACTTC. Protein sequence: CASSSRTSGRGSSYEQYF.

The gene calls are TRBV3-1 (or the pseudogene TRBV3-2) and TRBJ2-3, with 8 nucleotides matching TRBD2. Germline assignment: CDR1 LGHDT and CDR2 YNNKEL (reference sequence). The CDR3 spans 15 residues. With V trimmed by 6 bases and J by 2 bases, 7 bases remained unmatched. CDR3: CASRLSGTLTDTQYF. The CDR3 DNA reads TGTGCCAGCAGACTTAGCGGGACCCTCACAGATACGCAGTATTTT.